This passage covers 15 T cell receptor beta chains from one sample sequenced in a study of T cell repertoires in cytomegalovirus infection. TCRdb recomputed calls from the reads with MiXCR, one row per CDR3 protein. Seen here are around 210,000 distinct CDR3 sequences, around 6.2% observed once, and the top ten hold roughly 6.5%. Material: PBMCs. These receptors were collected from a human donor in good health (CMV status not recorded). Some clones in this sample may be carry-over from other donors' samples.

The V and J genes are TRBV6-2 or TRBV6-3 and TRBJ2-1, with TRBD1 matching 7 bases. Germline V gene lookup returns CDR1 MNHEY and CDR2 SVGEGT. The length of the CDR3 is 16 residues. Trimming removed 7 bases from V and 0 bases from J; junction bases left unmatched: 9. The CDR3 coding sequence is TGTGCCAGCACCGGCAAGGACAGGAGCTCCTACAATGAGCAGTTCTTC. This codes for CASTGKDRSSYNEQFF.

In the case of this clonotype: A read error may explain this, as a much larger clone is one base away. The chain's CDR3 is CASSLCPEGEKLFF. CDR3 nucleotides: TGTGCCAGCAGCTTGTGCCCGGAGGGGGAAAAACTGTTTTTT. The chain recombines TRBV7-6 with TRBJ1-4; D is possibly TRBD1 (5 bases). This CDR3 region has 14 residues. Germline V gives CDR1 SGHVS, CDR2 FNYEAQ. With 3 bases removed from V and 8 bases from J, the gap between germline ends came to 13 bases.

This clonotype was observed at least ten times. This rearrangement joins TRBV7-2 to TRBJ1-5, with D maybe TRBD1 (6 bases). CDR3 length equals 12 residues. CDR1 and CDR2 from the germline V gene are SGHTA and FQGNSA. The V end was cut by 5 bases, the J end by 8 bases, with 10 bases between. CDR3 loop: CASSPRGEPQHF. In DNA, the CDR3 is TGTGCCAGCAGCCCAAGGGGGGAGCCCCAGCATTTT. Full variable domain (remainder filled in from reference TRBV7-2 and TRBJ1-5): GAGVSQSPSNKVTEKGKDVELRCDPISGHTALYWYRQSLGQGLEFLIYFQGNSAPDKSGLPSDRFSAERTGGSVSTLTIQRTQQEDSAVYLCASSPRGEPQHFGDGTRLSIL.

This clonotype was observed at least ten times. The chain joins TRBV7-3 to TRBJ2-3; D is possibly TRBD1 or TRBD2 (6 bases each). V lost 6 bases and J 6 bases, leaving 22 bases between the germline ends. CDR1 is SGHTA, CDR2 FQGTGA, per germline. CDR3 size: 16 residues. In DNA form, the CDR3 reads TGTGCCAGCAGTCGGAACTCGAGGGGGGCGTCCGATACGCAGTATTTT. Translation: CASSRNSRGASDTQYF.

This clonotype was observed at least ten times. This chain connects TRBV23-1 to TRBJ2-2, with 9 bases aligning to TRBD1. TRBV23-1 is an ORF, and what it does is uncertain. The V and J ends lost 6 bases and 6 bases, in that order; junction bases with no gene match: 5. The CDR3 runs 14 residues. In nucleotides, the CDR3 is TGCGCCAGCAGCCGGGACAGGGATGCCGGGGAGCTGTTTTTT. Its protein product is CASSRDRDAGELFF.

This clonotype was seen at least ten times. This chain uses TRBV20-1 with TRBJ1-1, with D uncertain. This CDR3 region has 14 residues. Germline loops: CDR1 DFQATT, CDR2 SNEGSKA (reference sequence). Trimming shortened V by 1 base and J by 4 bases, and 13 bases separated the two germline ends. The CDR3 region has the DNA TGCAGTGCTAGAGCTCCCCTCGCGGGCACTGAAGCTTTCTTT. Translation gives CSARAPLAGTEAFF.

At least ten counts were recorded for this clonotype. The chain couples TRBV7-2 to TRBJ1-5, with 9 bases lining up with TRBD1. V was pared by 1 base and J by 6 bases, with 1 base of the junction left unmatched. CDR1 SGHTA and CDR2 FQGNSA come from the germline V gene. This CDR3 is built from 14 residues. CDR3 amino acids: CASSLVDRGQPQHF. CDR3 bases: TGTGCCAGCAGCTTAGTGGACAGGGGTCAGCCCCAGCATTTT.

The chain employs TRBV20-1 and TRBJ1-2, with TRBD1 matching over 7 bases. CDR3 size: 13 residues. The germline CDR1 and CDR2 sequences are DFQATT and SNEGSKA (reference sequence). The trim removed 6 bases at V and 2 bases at J, leaving 6 bases unmatched. DNA of the CDR3: TGCAGTGCGTGGACAGGAACCAACTATGGCTACACCTTC. Encoded protein: CSAWTGTNYGYTF.

The CDR3, as DNA: TGCAGTGCTAGTGCCGGGACGCAGGCCTACGAGCAGTACTTC. This sequence encodes CSASAGTQAYEQYF. J is TRBJ2-7 and V is TRBV20-1; either TRBD1 or TRBD2 may fit D (5 bases each). V was shortened by 3 bases and J by 2 bases, with 14 bases between the two germline ends. CDR3 length equals 14 residues. Germline V gives CDR1 DFQATT, CDR2 SNEGSKA (reference sequence).

In its sample, this clonotype was seen many times. The chain couples TRBV23-1 to TRBJ1-1; D remains ambiguous. TRBV23-1 is designated an ORF whose function remains uncertain. V gave up 2 bases and J gave up 3 bases, with 7 bases separating them. There are 13 residues in the CDR3. CDR3 region: CASSQDTDTEAFF. The DNA for the CDR3 is TGCGCCAGCAGTCAAGACACAGACACTGAAGCTTTCTTT.

V is TRBV5-4 and J is TRBJ2-3; possible D gene TRBD2, 7 bases. V lost 0 bases and J 0 bases, leaving 23 bases between the germline ends. This CDR3 comprises 20 residues. The germline V gene encodes CDR1 SGHNT and CDR2 YYREEE (reference sequence). CDR3 coding DNA: TGTGCCAGCAGCTTGGGAGGAGGGGGGGGACCGATCCCTAGCACAGATACGCAGTATTTT. The encoded protein is CASSLGGGGGPIPSTDTQYF.

Many counts were recorded for this clonotype. This chain links TRBV20-1 with TRBJ2-4; D is unclear. The CDR3 extends over 13 amino acids. Germline assignment: CDR1 DFQATT and CDR2 SNEGSKA (reference sequence). Trimming removed 3 bases from V and 4 bases from J, with 10 bases in between. DNA for the CDR3: TGCAGTGCTAGTCCAGGAGCTAAAAACATTCAGTACTTC. It encodes CSASPGAKNIQYF.

This clonotype was recorded at least ten times. The chain has TRBV7-9 and TRBJ1-5; possibly TRBD1 for D (5 bases). V was cut by 5 bases and J by 4 bases, with 15 bases left in between. The CDR3 runs to 15 residues. CDR1 is SEHNR and CDR2 is FQNEAQ in the germline V gene (reference sequence). CDR3 coding DNA: TGTGCCAGCAGCGCCACCGGGACGGGGAATCAGCCCCAGCATTTT. Its protein product is CASSATGTGNQPQHF.

This clonotype was seen ten or more times. The chain has TRBV7-2 and TRBJ1-6; D unresolved. The CDR3 spans 14 residues. From germline, CDR1 is SGHTA and CDR2 FQGNSA. The germline V and J ends were trimmed by 5 bases and 7 bases, with 12 bases remaining between them. The CDR3 is CASSPQIGNSPLHF. The DNA of the CDR3 is TGTGCCAGCAGCCCCCAAATTGGAAATTCACCCCTCCACTTT.

The rearrangement links TRBV4-3 to TRBJ1-2, with a weak D call TRBD1 (5 bases). There are 13 residues in the CDR3. V was clipped by 2 bases and J by 6 bases, with 10 bases between them. Per germline, CDR1 LGHNA and CDR2 YSLEER. Here the CDR3 DNA reads TGCGCCAGCAGCCAAAGCCTAGGGGATGGCTACACCTTC. Translated, it gives CASSQSLGDGYTF.